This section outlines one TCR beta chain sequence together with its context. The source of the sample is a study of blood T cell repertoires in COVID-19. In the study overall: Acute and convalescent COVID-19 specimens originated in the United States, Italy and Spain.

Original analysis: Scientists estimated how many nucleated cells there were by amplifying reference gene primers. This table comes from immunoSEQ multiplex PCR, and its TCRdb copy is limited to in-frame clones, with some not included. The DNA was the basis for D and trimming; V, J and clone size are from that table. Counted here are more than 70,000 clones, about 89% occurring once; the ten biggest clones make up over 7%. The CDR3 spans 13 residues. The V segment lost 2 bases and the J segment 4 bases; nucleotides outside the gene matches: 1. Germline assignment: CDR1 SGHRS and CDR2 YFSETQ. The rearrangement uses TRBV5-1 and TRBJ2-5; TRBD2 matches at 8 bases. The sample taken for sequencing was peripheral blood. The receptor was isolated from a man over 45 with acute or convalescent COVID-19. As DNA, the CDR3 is TGCGCCAGCAGCTTAAGCGGGAGAGAGACCCAGTACTTC. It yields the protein CASSLSGRETQYF.